This entry is about one TCR beta chain. The antigen it binds to is not known. No much larger clonotype is one base removed from it; base qualities were not supplied. The cohort comprised around 700 healthy bone marrow donors. Cohort members were all nominally healthy when sampled, although unrecorded immune exposures were likely present. The donor tested CMV seronegative and was one of the 352 seronegative cohort members. A peripheral blood sample was provided by each donor, and peripheral blood mononuclear cells were used for TCR beta sequencing. Genomic DNA was extracted from the blood cell samples with the Qiagen DNeasy Blood Extraction Kit. These data originate in a study of cytomegalovirus exposure and HLA in healthy donors (TCRdb year 2017). Regarding the research as a whole: In an earlier analysis of approximately 500 of the donors, 250 to 300 Gb of sequence data and approximately 100 million unique TCR beta sequences from 180 million or so T cells were reported. Of the roughly 430 genotyped donors, approximately 83% fell in the genetic ancestry cluster associated with self-reported Caucasian donors. Among roughly 400 genotyped donors of the cohort, an average of around 240,000 unique TCR beta nucleotide sequences were sequenced per donor, roughly a sixth of them non-productive. To study patterns of TCR occurrence, a later analysis re-analyzed previously published TCR beta repertoires from more than 550 donors and added high-resolution HLA genotyping. A separate validation cohort of approximately 130 different subjects was used in addition to the roughly 700-subject first cohort. Five DR-DQ haplotypes were treated as single units for association and clustering because of strong linkage in the cohort. To predict cytomegalovirus infection status, the study combined high-throughput TCR immunosequencing, statistical association of individual TCRs with disease status, and machine learning. A later genetic analysis took genome-wide SNP genotypes for about 55% of the roughly 700 donors and used that subset as a discovery cohort. The study aimed to test whether cataloging public T cell receptors could reveal signatures of past pathogen exposure. Donor age, sex, ethnicity and CMV serostatus were compiled together with the repertoire data. Roughly 300 gigabases of sequencing data and around 87 million unique TCR sequences were included in an early release covering several hundred HLA-typed donors. Every repertoire in the discovery cohort had been generated on one and the same sequencing platform. The number of typed donors differed by locus: 629-630 for A, B, C, DRB1 and DQB1; some 500 for DQA1; approximately 610 for DPA1; and some 450 for DPB1. In the later analysis, no new phenotypic data were used to find candidate immune exposures; instead, reliance was placed on TCR beta sequences and their occurrence across donors. The study profiled the T cell repertoires of hundreds of subjects by immunosequencing and related them to cytomegalovirus serostatus. Both class I and class II loci were covered by HLA typing, at four-digit resolution. An earlier analysis of 587 of the donors applied high-throughput TCR beta sequencing to assess whether each TCR beta V gene segment acted as functional or pseudogenic.

General findings and caveats noted by the study authors: Strong co-occurrence of HLA alleles, especially DR and DQ, made assigning TCR associations to individual alleles difficult. In a later analysis, most CMV-associated TCR beta chains were found to appear HLA-restricted, with HLA associations seemingly driven largely by CMV exposure. Because counts were too low, 15 or so rarely observed V segments, including chromosome 9 orphons, were excluded from the earlier analysis of under 650 of the donors. Linkage disequilibrium might explain the correlated functional status among segregating V segments, but an unknown experimental factor could not be ruled out. A cluster of highly shared sequence variants was judged likely to represent a technical artifact of the sequencing pipeline. The classifier was reported to diagnose cytomegalovirus status with high specificity and sensitivity in both the original cohort and the validation cohort. A later genetic analysis reported fewer N-insertions in productive TCRs among donors in an Asian-associated ancestry cluster than the roughly 620-donor mean. Compared with equally common non-associated chains, HLA-associated TCR beta chains in a later analysis were more clonally expanded and had lower generation probabilities. Most TCR sequences were observed very rarely across donors, whereas some public TCRs were present in many individuals. The authors suggested that the approach could potentially be generalized to other disease states and immunological phenotypes. A further reported finding was that TCR beta sequences accurately predicted the HLA-A and HLA-B alleles for most subjects in the first cohort. In a later analysis, some 17,000 TCR beta sequences were associated with specific HLA alleles at a false discovery rate of 0.05. A later genetic analysis associated a missense DCLRE1C variant with V-gene and J-gene trimming of TCR beta chains, and an independent cohort replicated the association. For the cohort, immune exposure information was limited to CMV serostatus. In a later analysis, several top co-occurrence clusters were reported to appear linked to parvovirus B19, influenza, CMV and Epstein-Barr virus. A later analysis found that TCR association rates varied across HLA loci, with DRB1 alleles showing the most associated TCRs and HLA-C alleles the fewest. Only TCR beta chains were sequenced in this cohort, and the absence of alpha or paired-chain data limited detectable features. A few of the identified cytomegalovirus-associated TCR beta chains were confirmed in vitro to be specific for cytomegalovirus antigens. In the study, 150 to 200 TCR beta chains were listed as associated with cytomegalovirus. Some IMGT-functional V segments, including TRBV6-2 and TRBV6-3, could not be distinguished by the 87-base-pair reads and were therefore excluded. Because HLA typing was unavailable for some donors at each locus, only the typed subset was used in association tests. In an earlier analysis of around 500 of the donors, most TCR beta V segments appeared in productive rearrangements about 90% or about 30% of the time, broadly matching IMGT annotations. Roughly uniform sequencing depth across donors was assumed in presence/absence analyses, although this assumption may not hold.

The germline V gene (reference sequence) sets CDR1 to LNHDA and CDR2 to SQIVND. Between the V and J ends, shortened by 7 bases and 6 bases respectively, the junction contains 19 bases. The CDR3 starts with the cysteine, ends with the phenylalanine, and has 15 residues. CDR3 DNA only is kept here, 45 bases in frame from base 1. Library preparation was by the immunoSEQ multiplex PCR assay. For the multiplex PCR, a mixture combining 60 forward primers for TCR Vbeta segments and 13 reverse primers for TCR Jbeta segments was used. The CDR3 region of rearranged TCR beta genes was amplified from genomic DNA by a multiplex PCR assay. The Illumina HiSeq System was used to sequence the amplified TCR beta libraries as 87-base-pair reads. The source study handled its data this way. Across the 500 to 850 repertoires, a later analysis counted about 81 million unique TCR beta chains, some 11 million of which were shared by at least two donors. Raw reads were error-corrected and collapsed into unique sequences by a nearest-neighbor algorithm in which closely related sequences were merged to remove PCR and sequencing errors. To assign V, D and J gene segments, CDR3 sequences were aligned to IMGT reference sequences. For a sequence to be retained, at least a six-nucleotide match to both a V gene segment and a J gene segment was required. Rearrangements were called productive when the CDR3 lacked stop codons and stayed in frame with V and J; all others were non-productive. CDR3 was defined by IMGT convention, running from the second conserved V-encoded cysteine to the conserved J-encoded phenylalanine. In an earlier analysis of roughly 610 of the donors, sequences lacking an unambiguous match to a single V gene segment were excluded. An earlier analysis of just under 600 of the donors called V segments functional above 56.7% productive rearrangements and segregating when the between-donor standard deviation exceeded 5%. A statistical classification framework was developed to diagnose cytomegalovirus status using the catalog of TCR beta chain sequences. In a later analysis, TCR nucleotide sequences were compared against IMGT/GENE-DB human TR gene sequences so that V and J genes could be assigned. A later analysis assigned CDR3 sequences and most-parsimonious VDJ recombination scenarios with the TCRdist pipeline. In a later analysis, each TCR beta chain was defined by its CDR3 amino acid sequence together with its V-gene family, and reads lacking a unique V-gene family were excluded. As a way to deal with suspected cross-contamination and a sequencing artifact, a later analysis dropped nearly 600 nucleotide sequences that were highly shared and had low generation probability. A later analysis calculated a clonal expansion index for each public chain from normalized within-repertoire ranks of inferred template counts. Generation probabilities in a later analysis came from a VDJ recombination model fitted to out-of-frame rearrangements, and those results were checked against IGoR. A later analysis scored TCR-TCR, TCR-HLA and TCR-CMV co-occurrence with hypergeometric tests, applying a repertoire-size bias correction to TCR pairs. A later analysis estimated false discovery rates by permuting HLA or CMV assignments 20 times. In a later analysis, co-occurring TCRs were grouped with DBSCAN, and TCRdist sequence similarity was added when clustering was performed within HLA-allele-positive subsets. Co-occurrence clustering excluded repertoires with fewer than 30,000 or more than 120,000 public chains, plus five with anomalous nucleotide sharing. TCRdb re-hosts the immuneACCESS table, in-frame sequences only. Its copies lack some clones; in the studies checked, an unresolved V gene accounts for under half of them, and the cause for the rest is not known. V and J calls and clone size are as listed in that table; D and trimming were resolved from the DNA. This sample holds some 130,000 clones; about 80% were observed only once. Under 3% of the sample comes from the top ten.

Source material: PBMCs. The chain links TRBV19 with TRBJ2-1; D gene: possibly TRBD2, on 6 matching bases. This TCR came from a man younger than 40 in good health and CMV-seronegative. The CDR3 protein: CASNDGGGALNEQFF. The nucleotide sequence is given as TGTGCCAGTAATGATGGCGGAGGGGCTCTCAATGAGCAGTTCTTC.